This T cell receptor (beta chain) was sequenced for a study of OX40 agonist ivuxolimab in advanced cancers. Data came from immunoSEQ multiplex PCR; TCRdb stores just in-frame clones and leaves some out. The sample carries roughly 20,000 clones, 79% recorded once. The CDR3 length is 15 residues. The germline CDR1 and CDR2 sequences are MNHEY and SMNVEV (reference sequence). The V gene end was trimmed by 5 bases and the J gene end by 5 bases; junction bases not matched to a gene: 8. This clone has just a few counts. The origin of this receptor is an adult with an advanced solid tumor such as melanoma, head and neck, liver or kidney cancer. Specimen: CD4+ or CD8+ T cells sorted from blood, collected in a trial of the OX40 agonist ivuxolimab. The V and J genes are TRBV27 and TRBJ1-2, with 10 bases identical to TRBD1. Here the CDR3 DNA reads TGTGCCAGCAGTGCCTCGACAGGGGGCTGGTATGGCTACACCTTC. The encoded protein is CASSASTGGWYGYTF.